A single TCR beta chain is shown here with its context. The antigen is unknown. CDR3 length equals 15 residues. In germline, CDR1 is MNHNY, CDR2 SVGAGI (reference sequence). J gave up 5 bases and V 4 bases, and 9 bases lay outside the gene matches. PCR employed 60 Vbeta and 13 Jbeta primers. Sequenced by immunoSEQ multiplex PCR; TCRdb stores in-frame clones only, minus some. Altogether about 160,000 clones are present, roughly 81% being singletons, with the ten largest covering roughly 2.2%. The source of the sample is a study of cytomegalovirus exposure and HLA in healthy donors. Study-level results: Later genetic work tied a missense DCLRE1C variant to beta-chain V and J trimming. Reportedly, diagnosis of cytomegalovirus status by the classifier showed high specificity and sensitivity.

The receptor comes from a man between 18 and 29 years old in good health and CMV-seropositive. This rearrangement joins TRBV6-6 to TRBJ2-5; 8 bases match TRBD1. The sample comprised PBMCs. The CDR3 protein is CASSLTQGAGETQYF. The CDR3 region has the DNA TGTGCCAGCAGTTTAACTCAGGGGGCAGGGGAGACCCAGTACTTC.